Listed here is a single T cell receptor beta chain. Positive CCR7 selection of CD45RO-negative cells yielded the naive CD8 cells, and terminally differentiated effector memory CD45RA+ cells were excluded. The record originates from a study of shared clonotypes between healthy human individuals. Sequencing used immunoSEQ multiplex PCR; TCRdb keeps in-frame clones, though not all of them. The sample has roughly 2 million clones; roughly 95% are singletons. V lost 6 bases to trimming and J lost 8 bases; unmatched junction nucleotides: 12. Germline CDR1 reads MNHEY; CDR2 reads SVGAGI. There are 15 residues in the CDR3.

The receptor was isolated from a man aged 18-30 years in good health. The rearrangement uses TRBV6-5 and TRBJ2-1, with 8 bases aligning to TRBD2. Sequencing input: naive CD8+ T cells sorted from blood. The CDR3 DNA follows: TGTGCCAGCAGGGCCGGAGCGGGAGCTCGGTATGAGCAGTTCTTC. Translation gives CASRAGAGARYEQFF.